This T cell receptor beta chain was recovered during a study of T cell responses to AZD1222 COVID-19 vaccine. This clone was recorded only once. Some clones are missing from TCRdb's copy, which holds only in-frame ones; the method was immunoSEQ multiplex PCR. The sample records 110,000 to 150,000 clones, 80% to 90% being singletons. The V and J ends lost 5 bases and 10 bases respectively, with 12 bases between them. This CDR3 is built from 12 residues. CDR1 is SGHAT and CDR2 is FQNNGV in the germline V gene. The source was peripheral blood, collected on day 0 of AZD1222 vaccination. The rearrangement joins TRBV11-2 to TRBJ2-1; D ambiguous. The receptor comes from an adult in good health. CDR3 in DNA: TGTGCCAGCAGCACCGATTTGATGGAGCAGTTCTTC. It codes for CASSTDLMEQFF.